One and the same sample provided the 13 T cell receptor beta chains below, sequenced in a study of T cell repertoires in cytomegalovirus infection. These receptors have no known antigen. TCRdb used MiXCR to reprocess the reads, holding one entry per CDR3 protein. The repertoire consists of 750,000 to 900,000 distinct CDR3 sequences, with 25% to 30% occurring once and the leading ten covering about an eighth. The specimen was cultured CD8+ T cells from PBMCs, collected from culture after CMV antigen stimulation. These receptors all stem from a human donor in good health (CMV status not recorded). Some clones in this sample may be carry-over from other donors' samples.

The chain joins TRBV28 to TRBJ1-2; D is ambiguous. From germline, CDR1 is MDHEN and CDR2 SYDVKM. Trimming stripped 5 bases from V and 7 bases from J, with 20 bases between. CDR3 length: 15 residues. The CDR3 DNA sequence: TGTGCCAGCAGTACCCGAAGAGCAGCGAAAGCTGGCTACACCTTC. Translated, it gives CASSTRRAAKAGYTF.

Only a few counts were recorded for this clonotype. The chain carries TRBV27 and TRBJ1-6; D unresolved. This CDR3 comprises 15 residues. V was shortened by 10 bases and J by 9 bases, with 22 bases between the two germline ends. Germline CDR1 and CDR2: MNHEY and SMNVEV (reference sequence). The chain's CDR3 is CATRFSDGRGSPLHF. Written as DNA, the CDR3 is TGTGCCACCCGTTTCTCCGACGGGCGTGGTTCACCCCTCCACTTT.

This clonotype was counted only a few times. The chain recombines TRBV4-1 with TRBJ2-1; D gene uncertain. V was shortened by 0 bases and J by 4 bases, with 7 bases between the two germline ends. CDR3 length equals 14 residues. Germline CDR1 reads MGHRA; CDR2 reads YSYEKL. The CDR3 DNA is TGCGCCAGCAGCCAAGATGACTCGTACAATGAGCAGTTCTTC. Translated, it gives CASSQDDSYNEQFF.

The chain has TRBV28 and TRBJ1-2, with 8 positions matching TRBD1. The germline gives CDR1 MDHEN, CDR2 SYDVKM. Germline trimming cut 5 bases from V and 4 bases from J; bases unmatched to any gene: 6. The CDR3 is made up of 14 amino acids. For the CDR3, the DNA is TGTGCCAGCAGTGCAGGGGGCTTAGGCTATGGCTACACCTTC. It codes for CASSAGGLGYGYTF.

This clonotype was counted a few times. The chain recombines TRBV27 with TRBJ1-2; no definite D call. The germline CDR1 and CDR2 sequences are MNHEY and SMNVEV (reference sequence). Trimming took off 5 bases at V and 2 bases at J, with 18 bases between the two ends. The CDR3 sequence is 16 residues long. CDR3 region: CASSPASYGGNYGYTF. CDR3 bases: TGTGCCAGCAGTCCGGCCAGCTATGGAGGGAACTATGGCTACACCTTC.

Here the CDR3 reads CAIAGPKDRTQYF. For the CDR3, the DNA is TGTGCCATAGCAGGCCCTAAGGACAGGACCCAGTACTTC. The V and J genes are TRBV28 and TRBJ2-5; a possible D gene is TRBD1 (6 bases). Trimming removed 10 bases at V and 7 bases at J, with 19 bases between. Germline CDR1 is MDHEN and CDR2 is SYDVKM. The CDR3 runs to 13 residues. Based on the CDR3 plus reference TRBV28 and TRBJ2-5, the full variable domain is DVKVTQSSRYLVKRTGEKVFLECVQDMDHENMFWYRQDPGLGLRLIYFSYDVKMKEKGDIPEGYSVSREKKERFSLILESASTNQTSMYLCAIAGPKDRTQYFGPGTRLLVL.

V and J are TRBV29-1 and TRBJ1-1; 7 positions agree with TRBD1. Losses at the gene ends were 4 bases for V and 1 base for J; bases not matched to a gene: 3. CDR3 length equals 13 residues. CDR1 is SQVTM, CDR2 ANQGSEA, per germline. In nucleotides, the CDR3 is TGCAGCGTTGTCCAGGGGGAGAACACTGAAGCTTTCTTT. The encoded protein is CSVVQGENTEAFF. Full variable domain (remainder filled in from reference TRBV29-1 and TRBJ1-1): SAVISQKPSRDICQRGTSLTIQCQVDSQVTMMFWYRQQPGQSLTLIATANQGSEATYESGFVIDKFPISRPNLTFSTLTVSNMSPEDSSIYLCSVVQGENTEAFFGQGTRLTVV.

This chain uses TRBV29-1 with TRBJ1-2; tentative D call: TRBD1 (5 bases). Trimming pared 6 bases from V and 0 bases from J, leaving 14 bases between. There are 14 residues in the CDR3. Germline V gene data show CDR1 as SQVTM and CDR2 as ANQGSEA. CDR3 sequence reads: CSVGHPRSNYGYTF. CDR3 DNA sequence: TGCAGCGTCGGACACCCCAGGTCTAACTATGGCTACACCTTC.

This rearrangement joins TRBV7-9 to TRBJ2-7; 9 nucleotides align to TRBD1. The J segment lost 4 bases and the V segment lost 6 bases, leaving 7 bases of the junction unmatched. The germline gives CDR1 SEHNR, CDR2 FQNEAQ (reference sequence). The CDR3 contains 14 residues. CDR3 nucleotide sequence: TGTGCCAGCAGTTCCTCACAGGGGGCTTACGAGCAGTACGTC. It encodes CASSSSQGAYEQYV.

The chain has TRBV20-1 and TRBJ2-3; 7 bases line up with TRBD1. Looked up from germline, CDR1 is DFQATT and CDR2 is SNEGSKA (reference sequence). The CDR3 extends over 15 amino acids. Trimming took 0 bases from V and 0 from J; bases not matched to a gene: 3. DNA of the CDR3: TGCAGTGCTAGAGATTTGACAGGGAGCACAGATACGCAGTATTTT. As protein: CSARDLTGSTDTQYF.

This clonotype has more than one count but fewer than ten. The chain couples TRBV4-1 to TRBJ2-2, with unresolved D. This CDR3 region has 13 residues. The germline V gene has CDR1 MGHRA and CDR2 YSYEKL. Trimming left V 6 bases short and J 3 bases short, with 8 bases between. The CDR3 protein is CASRGKDTGELFF. The CDR3 coding sequence is TGCGCCAGCAGGGGGAAGGACACCGGGGAGCTGTTTTTT.

V and J are TRBV5-1 and TRBJ1-2; maybe TRBD1 (5 bases). The germline V gene encodes CDR1 SGHRS and CDR2 YFSETQ. The CDR3 has 15 amino acids. Trimming pared 5 bases from V and 2 bases from J, leaving 16 bases between. CDR3 sequence reads: CASRPPTESNYGYTF. The CDR3 DNA sequence: TGCGCCAGCAGACCTCCGACAGAAAGCAACTATGGCTACACCTTC.

The chain links TRBV5-1 to TRBJ1-5; no clear D. The germline V and J ends were trimmed by 6 bases and 2 bases, with 12 bases remaining between them. Germline V gene lookup returns CDR1 SGHRS and CDR2 YFSETQ. The CDR3 runs 14 residues. The CDR3 bases are TGCGCCAGCAAGCTCCCCGGTGGCAATCAGCCCCAGCATTTT. This translates into CASKLPGGNQPQHF.